A single sample is the source of the 8 T cell receptor beta chains below, sequenced in a study of Graves' ophthalmopathy and Graves' hyperthyroidism. RNA transcripts provided the template for amplifying TCR beta CDR3 regions. After a first-round RT-PCR with HTBI primers, a second-round multiplex PCR was run. TCRdb redid the calling of the multiplex PCR reads with MiXCR, one entry per CDR3 protein. The sample lists almost 400,000 distinct CDR3 sequences, approximately 16% occurring once. Material for sequencing was peripheral blood. The receptors shown here come from a woman aged 18-29 years with Graves' ophthalmopathy.

This clonotype occurred many times. The CDR3 DNA reads as TGTGCCAGCTCCGCCGGGACAGACCACGAGCAGTACTTC. The encoded protein is CASSAGTDHEQYF. The chain has TRBV11-2 and TRBJ2-7; 7 nucleotides align to TRBD1. Trimming cost V 8 bases and J 5 bases; bases outside gene matches: 9. The length of the CDR3 is 13 residues. CDR1 is SGHAT and CDR2 is FQNNGV in the germline V gene.

This clonotype was counted many times. The genes are TRBV6-2 or TRBV6-3 and TRBJ1-2; D possibly corresponds to TRBD1 (6 bases). V was cut by 7 bases and J by 7 bases, with 13 bases left in between. The CDR3 is made up of 12 amino acids. Germline V gene sequence: CDR1 MNHEY, CDR2 SVGEGT. The CDR3 protein is CASTRGVAGYTF. The CDR3 bases are TGTGCCAGCACCAGGGGCGTCGCTGGCTACACCTTC.

This clonotype has ten or more counts. This sequence joins TRBV6-5 and TRBJ1-5; the match to TRBD1 covers 7 bases. V was pared by 4 bases and J by 0 bases, with 3 bases of the junction left unmatched. The CDR3 is 15 amino acids. CDR1 and CDR2 from the germline V gene are MNHEY and SVGAGI. CDR3 nucleotides: TGTGCCAGCAGTTGGACAGGAGATAGCAATCAGCCCCAGCATTTT. Translated, it gives CASSWTGDSNQPQHF.

This clonotype was seen ten or more times. This rearrangement joins TRBV28 to TRBJ1-1, with no clear D. The CDR3 has 11 amino acids. Trimming stripped 11 bases from V and 5 bases from J, with 12 bases between. Per germline, CDR1 MDHEN and CDR2 SYDVKM. The CDR3 reads CAAHGRTEAFF. In nucleotides, the CDR3 is TGTGCCGCCCATGGGAGAACTGAAGCTTTCTTT.

In regard to this clonotype: A clone one base away is much larger, so this may be a read error. The chain carries TRBV11-2 and TRBJ2-2; D is unclear. From germline, CDR1 is SGHAT and CDR2 FQNNGV. CDR3 length equals 15 residues. V was pared by 4 bases and J by 6 bases, with 15 bases between. Written as DNA, the CDR3 is TGTGCCAGCAGCTACCTCCCTCTAAGCGCCGGGGAGCTGTTTTTT. Translation: CASSYLPLSAGELFF.

This clonotype was observed at least ten times. V usage is TRBV20-1 and J usage is TRBJ2-4, with D uncertain. Germline V gene data show CDR1 as DFQATT and CDR2 as SNEGSKA (reference sequence). Trimming removed 2 bases at V and 8 bases at J, with 13 bases between. This CDR3 is 13 amino acids long. The DNA for the CDR3 is TGCAGTGCTAGATGGCTGGGCTTAGACATTCAGTACTTC. It yields the protein CSARWLGLDIQYF.

This clonotype has a count of ten or more. The J gene is TRBJ1-6, the V gene TRBV12-3 or TRBV12-4; TRBD1 aligns across 7 bases. CDR3 size: 13 residues. The J segment lost 6 bases and the V segment lost 6 bases, leaving 2 bases of the junction unmatched. CDR3 residues: CASSRQGNSPLHF. Written as DNA, the CDR3 is TGTGCCAGCAGCCGACAGGGTAATTCACCCCTCCACTTT.

This clonotype was counted at least ten times. The gene calls are TRBV7-8 and TRBJ2-2, with D perhaps assigned TRBD1 or TRBD2 (7 bases each). This CDR3 comprises 16 residues. V lost 7 bases to trimming and J lost 0 bases, with 15 bases between them. CDR1 is SGHVS and CDR2 is FQNEAQ in the germline V gene. In nucleotides, the CDR3 is TGTGCCAGCACCTTCCAGGGGGGGGCGAACACCGGGGAGCTGTTTTTT. Its protein is CASTFQGGANTGELFF.